These 27 T cell receptor beta chains were all obtained from the same sample, sequenced in a study of cytomegalovirus exposure and HLA in healthy donors. The PCR employed 60 Vbeta primers together with 13 Jbeta primers. Measured with immunoSEQ multiplex PCR; TCRdb has only the in-frame clones, and not every one. The sample holds around 33,000 clones. The sample comprised PBMCs. The receptors here all came from a man aged 35-49 years in good health and CMV-seronegative.

A remark on this clone: The junction departs from the called germline gene at one end, perhaps through a read error. The J gene is TRBJ2-1, the V gene TRBV6-4, with 9 bases lining up with TRBD2. The V gene's germline CDR1 is MRHNA and CDR2 SNTAGT. The CDR3 loop spans 15 amino acids. The CDR3 protein is CASSEREGSDNEQFF. The DNA of the CDR3 is TGTGCCAGCAGTGAGCGGGAGGGCTCCGACAATGAGCAGTTCTTC.

The chain has TRBV5-1 and TRBJ1-1; possibly TRBD1 for D (6 bases). The CDR3 totals 15 residues. V was trimmed by 1 base and J by 0 bases, leaving 10 bases between them. Germline V CDR1 and CDR2: SGHRS, YFSETQ. For the CDR3, the DNA is TGCGCCAGCAGCTTGTCCCGACAGGTGAACACTGAAGCTTTCTTT. As protein: CASSLSRQVNTEAFF.

CDR3 residues: CASSGHGGSYEQYF. CDR3 DNA sequence: TGTGCCAGCAGTGGGCACGGGGGATCCTACGAGCAGTACTTC. The chain employs TRBV5-4 and TRBJ2-7; D may be TRBD2 (6 bases). CDR1 and CDR2 from the germline V gene are SGHNT and YYREEE (reference sequence). Deletions cut 5 bases from V and 1 base from J, with 13 bases between. The CDR3 loop spans 14 amino acids.

This chain joins TRBV5-6 and TRBJ1-2; D may be TRBD1 (6 bases). Germline V gene lookup returns CDR1 SGHDT and CDR2 YYEEEE. V was pared by 0 bases and J by 2 bases, with 11 bases between. CDR3 length: 15 amino acids. This chain's CDR3 is CASSLDGGRNYGYTF. The DNA of the CDR3 is TGTGCCAGCAGCTTGGATGGGGGCAGGAACTATGGCTACACCTTC.

The chain has TRBV6-5 and TRBJ2-7; TRBD1 might be the D (6 bases). The CDR3 length is 16 residues. Germline lookup yields CDR1 MNHEY and CDR2 SVGAGI. With 2 bases removed from V and 0 bases from J, the gap between germline ends came to 14 bases. Here the CDR3 reads CASSYQGHTISYEQYF. The CDR3 DNA reads as TGTGCCAGCAGTTACCAGGGACACACTATCTCCTACGAGCAGTACTTC.

The chain uses TRBV28 and TRBJ1-4; D is unresolved. CDR3 size: 12 residues. The V gene lost 2 bases and the J gene lost 8 bases, with 6 bases spanning the gap. Germline lookup yields CDR1 MDHEN and CDR2 SYDVKM. In DNA, the CDR3 is TGTGCCAGCAGTTTAGCGGGGGAAAAACTGTTTTTT. Amino acid sequence: CASSLAGEKLFF. The full variable domain, its missing parts supplied by reference TRBV28 and TRBJ1-4, is DVKVTQSSRYLVKRTGEKVFLECVQDMDHENMFWYRQDPGLGLRLIYFSYDVKMKEKGDIPEGYSVSREKKERFSLILESASTNQTSMYLCASSLAGEKLFFGSGTQLSVL.

V gene TRBV7-2 combines with J gene TRBJ2-7; 7 bases line up with TRBD1. Germline V lookup: CDR1 SGHTA, CDR2 FQGNSA. V lost 4 bases and J lost 0; bases outside the gene matches: 3. This CDR3 is 14 amino acids long. The CDR3 nucleotides are TGTGCCAGCAGCTCCCGACAGGGCTCCTACGAGCAGTACTTC. It specifies CASSSRQGSYEQYF.

The chain uses TRBV7-6 and TRBJ1-1, with no clear D. V was clipped by 5 bases and J by 8 bases, with 12 bases between them. Germline lookup yields CDR1 SGHVS and CDR2 FNYEAQ. CDR3 size: 12 residues. The chain's CDR3 is CASSRPLGEAFF. The CDR3 DNA reads TGTGCCAGCAGCCGGCCCTTGGGCGAAGCTTTCTTT.

The chain recombines TRBV30 with TRBJ1-1; the D gene is possibly TRBD1 (5 bases). CDR1 is GTSNPN, CDR2 SVGIG, per germline (reference sequence). The germline V and J ends were trimmed by 5 bases and 1 base, with 14 bases remaining between them. The CDR3 loop spans 14 amino acids. The chain's CDR3 is CAWSTRGGNTEAFF. In DNA form, the CDR3 reads TGTGCCTGGTCAACCCGGGGGGGGAACACTGAAGCTTTCTTT.

The genes are TRBV5-4 and TRBJ2-5; D not certain. Per germline, CDR1 SGHNT and CDR2 YYREEE (reference sequence). This CDR3 region has 12 residues. Trimming took 2 bases from V and 4 from J, leaving 6 bases between them. The DNA for the CDR3 is TGTGCCAGCAGCTTCTCAGGAGAGACCCAGTACTTC. It specifies CASSFSGETQYF. Full variable domain (missing parts from reference TRBV5-4 and TRBJ2-5): ETGVTQSPTHLIKTRGQQVTLRCSSQSGHNTVSWYQQALGQGPQFIFQYYREEENGRGNFPPRFSGLQFPNYSSELNVNALELDDSALYLCASSFSGETQYFGPGTRLLVL.

The chain combines TRBV11-2 with TRBJ1-3; maybe TRBD1 (6 bases). V lost 8 bases, J lost 2 bases, and 13 bases lay in between. The CDR3 has 14 residues. The V gene's germline CDR1 is SGHAT and CDR2 FQNNGV. In DNA, the CDR3 is TGTGCCAGCCGCGACAGGAGAACTGGAAACACCATATATTTT. Its protein is CASRDRRTGNTIYF.

This chain links TRBV7-9 with TRBJ2-1, with TRBD2 as a possible D gene (5 bases). Germline V lookup: CDR1 SEHNR, CDR2 FQNEAQ (reference sequence). The V and J ends lost 6 bases and 1 base respectively, with 10 bases between them. This CDR3 comprises 14 residues. CDR3 region: CASSLRRSYNEQFF. DNA of the CDR3: TGTGCCAGCAGTCTAAGGAGGTCCTACAATGAGCAGTTCTTC.

This chain links TRBV18 with TRBJ2-7; 8 nucleotides line up with TRBD1. The CDR3 spans 13 residues. With 4 bases clipped from V and 5 bases from J, the junction kept 4 bases outside the gene matches. Germline V gives CDR1 KGHSH, CDR2 LQKENI. CDR3 sequence: CASSQDRVDEQYF. CDR3 nucleotide sequence: TGTGCCAGCTCACAGGACAGGGTAGACGAGCAGTACTTC.

This clone ranks as medium-sized in terms of frequency. The CDR3 sequence: CASSQQGTNEKLFF. CDR3 coding DNA: TGTGCCAGCAGCCAACAGGGAACTAATGAAAAACTGTTTTTT. The chain is built from TRBV11-3 and TRBJ1-4, with a weak D call TRBD1 (6 bases). Germline CDR1 reads SGHNT; CDR2 reads YENEEA. The CDR3 contains 14 residues. V was shortened by 5 bases and J by 1 base, with 8 bases between the two germline ends. Combining the CDR3 with reference TRBV11-3 and TRBJ1-4 gives the whole variable domain EAGVVQSPRYKIIEKKQPVAFWCNPISGHNTLYWYLQNLGQGPELLIRYENEEAVDDSQLPKDRFSAERLKGVDSTLKIQPAELGDSAVYLCASSQQGTNEKLFFGSGTQLSVL.

V is TRBV27 and J is TRBJ1-4; tentatively, D is TRBD1 (5 bases). Germline assignment: CDR1 MNHEY and CDR2 SMNVEV (reference sequence). The CDR3 length is 14 residues. Trimming took off 6 bases at V and 6 bases at J, with 14 bases between the two ends. The CDR3 DNA follows: TGTGCCAGCAGCCGGGGGGGGGTATATGAAAAACTGTTTTTT. It encodes CASSRGGVYEKLFF.

The chain carries TRBV4-3 and TRBJ1-2; 8 nucleotides match TRBD1. V was clipped by 0 bases and J by 9 bases; unmatched bases: 9. The CDR3 runs to 15 residues. Germline assignment: CDR1 LGHNA and CDR2 YSLEER. In nucleotides, the CDR3 is TGCGCCAGCAGCCAAGATAGGGCGCAGGGGGCTAGCTACACCTTC. It encodes CASSQDRAQGASYTF.

Comments on this clone: Other DNA sequences in this sample translate to the same CDR3. This rearrangement joins TRBV30 to TRBJ1-5; D gene ambiguous. The germline V gene has CDR1 GTSNPN and CDR2 SVGIG (reference sequence). The CDR3 contains 13 residues. The ends were cut back, 2 bases at V and 8 bases at J, with 13 bases in the middle. Here the CDR3 DNA reads TGTGCCTGGAGTATAGAGGATAGTAAGCCCCAGCATTTT. Amino acids: CAWSIEDSKPQHF.

The J gene is TRBJ2-7, the V gene TRBV9, with 9 bases matching TRBD2. From germline, CDR1 is SGDLS and CDR2 YYNGEE. Trimming at V came to 0 bases and at J to 3 bases, leaving 7 bases not matched to a gene. This CDR3 has 16 residues. Written as DNA, the CDR3 is TGTGCCAGCAGCGTAGGGGGTAGCGGGAGTTTCTACGAGCAGTACTTC. Translating it yields CASSVGGSGSFYEQYF.

The rearrangement links TRBV28 to TRBJ1-2; a weak D match, TRBD1 (6 bases). This CDR3 region has 14 residues. The germline CDR1 and CDR2 sequences are MDHEN and SYDVKM. V was pared by 6 bases and J by 3 bases, with 14 bases between. CDR3 sequence: CASSPSWTDYGYTF. The CDR3 nucleotides read TGTGCCAGCAGCCCTTCTTGGACAGACTATGGCTACACCTTC.

The gene calls are TRBV5-1 and TRBJ2-5; 8 bases are a match to TRBD2. The germline gives CDR1 SGHRS, CDR2 YFSETQ. The CDR3 consists of 15 residues. Trimming at V came to 0 bases and at J to 5 bases, leaving 6 bases not matched to a gene. This CDR3 is CASSLGAGVGETQYF. DNA of the CDR3: TGCGCCAGCAGCTTGGGAGCGGGAGTGGGGGAGACCCAGTACTTC.

The chain has TRBV28 and TRBJ1-5; 9 bases match TRBD1. CDR3 length: 14 amino acids. In germline, CDR1 is MDHEN, CDR2 SYDVKM. V lost 8 bases and J lost 12; bases outside the gene matches: 14. CDR3 sequence: CASALSWRDRVQHF. Here the CDR3 DNA reads TGTGCCAGCGCGCTAAGTTGGAGGGACAGGGTCCAGCATTTT.

The chain combines TRBV11-3 with TRBJ2-7; D gene uncertain. Germline lookup yields CDR1 SGHNT and CDR2 YENEEA. This CDR3 is built from 14 residues. V lost 1 base to trimming and J lost 3 bases, with 10 bases between them. Here the CDR3 reads CASSLGATNYEQYF. DNA for the CDR3: TGTGCCAGCAGCTTAGGGGCCACGAACTACGAGCAGTACTTC.

The rearrangement links TRBV30 to TRBJ2-1; 10 bases line up with TRBD2. The CDR3 length is 17 residues. V dropped 0 bases and J dropped 4; count of bases not matched to a gene: 9. Germline lookup yields CDR1 GTSNPN and CDR2 SVGIG (reference sequence). CDR3 in amino acids: CAWSVSPTSGIYNEQFF. CDR3 DNA: TGTGCCTGGAGTGTATCCCCAACTAGCGGGATTTACAATGAGCAGTTCTTC.

The chain uses TRBV7-9 and TRBJ2-7, with 7 bases fitting TRBD2. V lost 8 bases and J lost 5; bases outside the gene matches: 12. The CDR3 totals 14 residues. Per germline, CDR1 SEHNR and CDR2 FQNEAQ (reference sequence). The DNA for the CDR3 is TGTGCCAGCGCCCGACGGGCGGGAGCGGACGAGCAGTACTTC. It codes for CASARRAGADEQYF. The complete variable domain, with remaining parts taken from reference TRBV7-9 and TRBJ2-7, reads DTGVSQNPRHKITKRGQNVTFRCDPISEHNRLYWYRQTLGQGPEFLTYFQNEAQLEKSRLLSDRFSAERPKGSFSTLEIQRTEQGDSAMYLCASARRAGADEQYFGPGTRLTVT.

The chain is built from TRBV5-4 and TRBJ1-2; 9 bases map to TRBD1. The J segment lost 8 bases and the V segment lost 5 bases, leaving 7 bases of the junction unmatched. Germline lookup yields CDR1 SGHNT and CDR2 YYREEE (reference sequence). The CDR3 length is 13 residues. CDR3 nucleotide sequence: TGTGCCAGCAGGGGACAGGGAATTGAGGGCTACACCTTC. It is translated as CASRGQGIEGYTF.

The V and J genes are TRBV18 and TRBJ1-1; the D gene is possibly TRBD1 (6 bases). V was clipped by 1 base and J by 11 bases, with 14 bases between them. The V gene's germline CDR1 is KGHSH and CDR2 LQKENI. CDR3 length: 13 amino acids. Written as DNA, the CDR3 is TGTGCCAGCTCACCACGGCAGGGGTTATCGGCTTTCTTT. Residues: CASSPRQGLSAFF.

The chain links TRBV6-1 to TRBJ1-2; D is undetermined. The CDR3 length is 12 residues. The germline V gene has CDR1 MNHNS and CDR2 SASEGT. The germline V and J ends were trimmed by 4 bases and 8 bases, with 11 bases remaining between them. The CDR3 coding sequence is TGTGCCAGCAGTGGGGCGAGTTACGGCTACACCTTC. It specifies CASSGASYGYTF.